Listed below are T cell receptor beta chains from one sample, sequenced in a study of blood T cell repertoires in COVID-19. Sequenced by immunoSEQ multiplex PCR; TCRdb stores in-frame clones only, minus some. The sample has about 320,000 clones, around 85% seen once; the top ten hold around 6.9%. Input material: peripheral blood. Source of these receptors: a human donor in a cohort sampled during active COVID-19. CDR3s include the opening cysteine and the closing phenylalanine or tryptophan. The order of the fields is D gene, clone size, J gene, V gene, CDR3 protein, CDR3 DNA. D genes are given only for firm matches. Clone size is stated in some rows and not others, as once, few, many or a class when expanded.

>TRBD2|.|TRBJ2-2|TRBV6-2/TRBV6-3
CASSRLAVPGELFF
TGTGCCAGCAGCCGACTAGCGGTTCCCGGGGAGCTGTTTTTT
>TRBD2|.|TRBJ2-1|TRBV11-1
CASSLGGAYNEQFF
TGTGCCAGCAGCCTCGGGGGGGCTTACAATGAGCAGTTCTTC
>TRBD2|.|TRBJ2-3|TRBV20-1
CSASEGAGATDTQYF
TGCAGTGCTAGTGAAGGAGCGGGGGCCACAGATACGCAGTATTTT
>TRBD1|.|TRBJ1-2|TRBV5-1
CASSRGQGYNYGYTF
TGCGCCAGCAGCCGAGGACAGGGGTATAACTATGGCTACACCTTC
>.|.|TRBJ2-3|TRBV24-1
CATSDPGILGTDTQYF
TGTGCCACCAGTGATCCCGGGATACTAGGCACAGATACGCAGTATTTT
>.|.|TRBJ1-1|TRBV6-2/TRBV6-3
CASSTGTGWKAFF
TGTGCCAGCAGCACCGGAACAGGGTGGAAAGCTTTCTTT
>.|.|TRBJ1-5|TRBV20-1
CSASRGGTYQPQHF
TGCAGTGCTAGTCGGGGGGGGACCTATCAGCCCCAGCATTTT
>.|few|TRBJ2-2|TRBV29-1
CSALTGELFF
TGCAGCGCCCTGACCGGGGAGCTGTTTTTT
>TRBD1|.|TRBJ2-7|TRBV6-5
CASTLGQDYEQYF
TGTGCCAGCACTCTGGGACAGGATTACGAGCAGTACTTC
>.|.|TRBJ1-6|TRBV18
CASSPQRLSSYNSPLHF
TGTGCCAGCTCACCACAACGACTGAGCTCCTATAATTCACCCCTCCACTTT